Given below is one TCR beta chain in context. Seattle's cohort entered during active infection and was followed longitudinally. As processed by the authors: Amplifying reference gene primers gave estimates of nucleated cell counts. Using immunoSEQ multiplex PCR, the repertoire was profiled, and TCRdb retains in-frame clones only, with some absent. The V and J calls and clone size were taken over from that table, and D and trimming were inferred from the DNA. The table has approximately 270,000 clones, about 80% seen once. This sample stems from a study of blood T cell repertoires in COVID-19. For the study at large: PBMCs, B-cell-depleted T cells, or T cells provided the cDNA or gDNA that made up the material.

The germline V gene encodes CDR1 ENHRY and CDR2 SYGVKD. The CDR3 has 17 amino acids. Trimming took 0 bases from V and 6 from J, leaving 18 bases between them. The sequencing input was peripheral blood. This receptor was taken from an older person with COVID-19, enrolled during active disease. The V gene is TRBV10-3, the J gene TRBJ2-1, with D maybe TRBD1 (5 bases). This CDR3 reads CAISESPQTTAANEQFF. DNA of the CDR3: TGTGCCATCAGTGAGTCGCCTCAAACGACAGCAGCCAATGAGCAGTTCTTC.